This entry describes one TCR beta chain. No antigen is known for it. The source material, RNA transcripts, was used to amplify TCR beta CDR3 regions. First-round RT-PCR of the TCR CDR3 relied on the HTBI primer set. TCRdb ran MiXCR on the multiplex PCR reads and lists one entry per CDR3 protein. The sample has a few hundred thousand distinct CDR3 sequences, roughly 23% seen once. Pregnant or lactating patients were excluded, as were those with uncontrolled infection or other autoimmune disease. This sample stems from a study of T cells in Graves' hyperthyroidism and ophthalmopathy. Study-wide points: Most expanded thyroid clonotypes above 0.001 also appeared in blood.

Germline assignment: CDR1 GTSNPN and CDR2 SVGIG (reference sequence). J lost 9 bases, V lost 3 bases, and 7 bases had no gene match. This CDR3 contains 13 residues. The TCR comes from a woman between 70 and 85 years old with Graves' ophthalmopathy. The gene calls are TRBV30 and TRBJ2-1; 8 bases line up with TRBD2. Sequencing was performed on blood. CDR3 bases: TGTGCCTGGAGGCGAGGACTAGCACGTGAGCAGTTCTTC. It encodes CAWRRGLAREQFF.